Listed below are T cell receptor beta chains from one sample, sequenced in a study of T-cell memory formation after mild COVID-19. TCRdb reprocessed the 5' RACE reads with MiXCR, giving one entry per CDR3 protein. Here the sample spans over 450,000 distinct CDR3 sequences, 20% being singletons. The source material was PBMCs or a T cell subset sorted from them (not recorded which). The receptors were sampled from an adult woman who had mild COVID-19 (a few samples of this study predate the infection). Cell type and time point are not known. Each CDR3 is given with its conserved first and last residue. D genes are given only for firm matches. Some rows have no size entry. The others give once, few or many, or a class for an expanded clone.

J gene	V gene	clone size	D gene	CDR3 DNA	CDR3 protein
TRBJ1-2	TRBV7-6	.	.	TGTGCCAGCAGCTTCAATGCGAAGGGGGGGGTTAACTATGGCTACACCTTC	CASSFNAKGGVNYGYTF
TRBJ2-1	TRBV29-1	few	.	TGCAGCGTTGCCAGGGGGGGGGCCTTGGGAAATGAGCAGTTCTTC	CSVARGGALGNEQFF
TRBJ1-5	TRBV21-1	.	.	TGTGCCAGCAGCAAAGTTGGACAGGTTTATAGCAATCAGCCCCAGCATTTT	CASSKVGQVYSNQPQHF
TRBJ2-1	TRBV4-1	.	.	TGCGCCAGCAGCCGCTCACCCGCCAGAGGCTACAATGAGCAGTTCTTC	CASSRSPARGYNEQFF
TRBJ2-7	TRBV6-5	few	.	TGTGCCAGCAGTTACTCGTTGGGGTCACCTCCTACCGAGCAGTACTTC	CASSYSLGSPPTEQYF
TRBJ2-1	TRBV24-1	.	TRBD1	TGTGCCACCAGTACTTGGAGGGGGGGACAGGGGCATGAGCAGTTCTTC	CATSTWRGGQGHEQFF
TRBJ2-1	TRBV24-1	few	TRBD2	TGTGCCACCAGTGATATACTAGCGGGAGGTTACAATGAGCAGTTCTTC	CATSDILAGGYNEQFF
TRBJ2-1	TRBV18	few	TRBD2	TGTGCCAGCTCACCCTCCCTCTCCCCCGGGAGGGCCGGTGAGCAGTTCTTC	CASSPSLSPGRAGEQFF
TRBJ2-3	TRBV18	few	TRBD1	TGTGCCAGCTCGGGACAGGGGGCGTCCGGCACAGATACGCAGTATTTT	CASSGQGASGTDTQYF
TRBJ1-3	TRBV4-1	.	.	TGCGCCAGCAGCCAACCAAGACAGCCTGGAAACACCATATATTTT	CASSQPRQPGNTIYF
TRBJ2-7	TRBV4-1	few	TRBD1	TGCGCCAGCAGCCAAGTATTTCGCAGGACAGGACTCTCCTACGAGCAGTACTTC	CASSQVFRRTGLSYEQYF
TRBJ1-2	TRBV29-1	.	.	TGCAGCGTTTCGGGGGGCAACTATGGCTACACCTTC	CSVSGGNYGYTF
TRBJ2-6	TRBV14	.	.	TGTGCCAGCAGCCAAGTCGGGACTGGGGCCAACGTCCTGACTTTC	CASSQVGTGANVLTF
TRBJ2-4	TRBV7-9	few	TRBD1	TGTGCCAGCAGCTTAGGCAGGGGGTGGAACATTCAGTACTTC	CASSLGRGWNIQYF
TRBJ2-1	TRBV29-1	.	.	TGCAGCGTTGAACCCCCTCCCACCTACAATGAGCAGTTCTTC	CSVEPPPTYNEQFF
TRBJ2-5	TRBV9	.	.	TGTGCCAGCAGTGACCGAGGGGAGTTAGAGACCCAGTACTTC	CASSDRGELETQYF
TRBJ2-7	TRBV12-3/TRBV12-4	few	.	TGTGCCAGCTCCTCGGGAAACAGGGATTTTCGCTACGAGCAGTACTTC	CASSSGNRDFRYEQYF
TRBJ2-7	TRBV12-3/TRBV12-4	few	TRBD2	TGTGCCAGCAGTTTCCCAGGACTAGCGGGGCGCTACCAGCAGTACTTC	CASSFPGLAGRYQQYF
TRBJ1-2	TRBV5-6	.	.	TGTGCCAGCAGCCCTGGGACTGGGGGGACCTTC	CASSPGTGGTF
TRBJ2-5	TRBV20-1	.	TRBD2	TGCAGTGCGGCGTCAACAGCGGGGGAAGAGACCCAGTACTTC	CSAASTAGEETQYF
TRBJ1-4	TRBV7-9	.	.	TGTGCCAGCAGCTCCCGCAGGGCAGGAAATGAAAAACTGTTTTTT	CASSSRRAGNEKLFF
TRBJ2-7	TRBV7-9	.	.	TGTGCCAGCAGCCCGACCGGCCACCAAGGTCCAGCCTACGAGCAGTACTTC	CASSPTGHQGPAYEQYF
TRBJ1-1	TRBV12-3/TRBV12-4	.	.	TGTGCCAGCAGTTTGGGTCTGAACACTGAAGCTTTATTT	CASSLGLNTEALF
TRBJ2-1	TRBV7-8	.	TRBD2	TGTGCCAGCAGCATTCTAGCGGGGGAGTACAATGAGCAGTTCTTC	CASSILAGEYNEQFF
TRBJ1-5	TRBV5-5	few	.	TGTGCCAGCAGCTGGGACCCTTCCGGTCAGCCCCAGCATTTT	CASSWDPSGQPQHF
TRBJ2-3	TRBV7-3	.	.	TGTGCCAGCAGCTTAGACATTCCCACAGATACGCAGTATTTT	CASSLDIPTDTQYF
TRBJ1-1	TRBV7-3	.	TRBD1	TGTGCCAGCAGCTTCATCAGGGGGACTGAAGCTTTCTTT	CASSFIRGTEAFF
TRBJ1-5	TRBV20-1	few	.	TGCAGTGCCATGGAGCAGGGTTATAGCAATCAGCCCCAGCATTTT	CSAMEQGYSNQPQHF